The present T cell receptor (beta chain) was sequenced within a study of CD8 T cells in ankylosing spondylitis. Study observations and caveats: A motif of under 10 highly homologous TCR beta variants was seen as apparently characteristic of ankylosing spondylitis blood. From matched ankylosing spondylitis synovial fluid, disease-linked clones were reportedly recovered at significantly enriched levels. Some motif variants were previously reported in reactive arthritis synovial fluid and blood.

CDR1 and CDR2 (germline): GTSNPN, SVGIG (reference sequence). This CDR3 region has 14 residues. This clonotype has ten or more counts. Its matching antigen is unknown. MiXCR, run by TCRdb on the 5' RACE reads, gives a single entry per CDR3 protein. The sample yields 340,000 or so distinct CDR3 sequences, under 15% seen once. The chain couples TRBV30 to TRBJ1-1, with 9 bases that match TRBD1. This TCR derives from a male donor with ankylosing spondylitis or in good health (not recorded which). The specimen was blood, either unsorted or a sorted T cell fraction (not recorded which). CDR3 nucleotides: TGTGCTGGATACCCGGGACAGGGTGGCACTGAAGCTTTCTTT. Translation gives CAGYPGQGGTEAFF.